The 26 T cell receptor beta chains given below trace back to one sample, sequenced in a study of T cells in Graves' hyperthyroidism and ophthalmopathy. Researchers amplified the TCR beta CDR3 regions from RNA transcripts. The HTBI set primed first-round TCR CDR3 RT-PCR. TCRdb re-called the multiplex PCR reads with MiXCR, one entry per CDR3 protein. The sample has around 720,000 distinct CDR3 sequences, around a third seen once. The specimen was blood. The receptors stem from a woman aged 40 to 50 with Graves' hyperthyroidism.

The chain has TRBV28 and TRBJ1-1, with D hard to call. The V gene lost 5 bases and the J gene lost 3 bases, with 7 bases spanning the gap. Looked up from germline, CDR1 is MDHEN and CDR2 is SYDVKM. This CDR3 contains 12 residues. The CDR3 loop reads CASSVTDTEAFF. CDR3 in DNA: TGTGCCAGCAGTGTAACGGACACTGAAGCTTTCTTT.

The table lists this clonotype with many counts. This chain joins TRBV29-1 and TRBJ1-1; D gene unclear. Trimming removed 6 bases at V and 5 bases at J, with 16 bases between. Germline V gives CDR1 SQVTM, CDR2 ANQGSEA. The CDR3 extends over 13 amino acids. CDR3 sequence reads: CSVLLPPGTEAFF. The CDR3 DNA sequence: TGCAGCGTCCTCCTCCCCCCTGGGACTGAAGCTTTCTTT.

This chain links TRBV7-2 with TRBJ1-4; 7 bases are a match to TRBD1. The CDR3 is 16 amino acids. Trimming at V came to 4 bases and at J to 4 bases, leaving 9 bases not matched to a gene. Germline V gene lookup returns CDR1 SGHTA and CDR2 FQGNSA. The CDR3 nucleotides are TGTGCCAGCAGCTCTTCTCCCCGGGACAGTAATGAAAAACTGTTTTTT. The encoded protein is CASSSSPRDSNEKLFF.

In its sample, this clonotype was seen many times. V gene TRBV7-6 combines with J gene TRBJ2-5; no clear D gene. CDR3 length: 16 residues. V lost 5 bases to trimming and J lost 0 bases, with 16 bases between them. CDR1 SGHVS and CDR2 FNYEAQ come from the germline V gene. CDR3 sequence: CASSPHLMRNQETQYF. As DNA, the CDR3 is TGTGCCAGCAGCCCTCATCTCATGAGAAACCAAGAGACCCAGTACTTC.

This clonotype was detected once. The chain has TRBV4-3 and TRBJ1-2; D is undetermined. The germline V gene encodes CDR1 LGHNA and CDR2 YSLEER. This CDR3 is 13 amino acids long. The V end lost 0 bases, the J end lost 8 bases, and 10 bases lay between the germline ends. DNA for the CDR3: TGCGCCAGCAGCCAAGATTCCAGAGGGGGCTACACCTTC. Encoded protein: CASSQDSRGGYTF.

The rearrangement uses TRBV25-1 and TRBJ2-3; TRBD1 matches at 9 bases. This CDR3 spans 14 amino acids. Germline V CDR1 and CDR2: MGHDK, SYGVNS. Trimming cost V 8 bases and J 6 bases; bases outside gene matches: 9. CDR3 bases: TGTGCCAGCTCCACAGGGGGCGGCTTTGATACGCAGTATTTT. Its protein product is CASSTGGGFDTQYF.

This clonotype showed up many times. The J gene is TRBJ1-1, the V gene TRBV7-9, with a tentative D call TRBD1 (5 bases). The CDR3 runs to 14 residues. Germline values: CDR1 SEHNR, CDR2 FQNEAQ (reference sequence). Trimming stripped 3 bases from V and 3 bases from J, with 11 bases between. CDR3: CASSFYGRDTEAFF. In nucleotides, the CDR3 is TGTGCCAGCAGCTTCTATGGCAGGGACACTGAAGCTTTCTTT.

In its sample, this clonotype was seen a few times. The CDR3 nucleotides are TGCGCCAGCAGCTCCGGACTAGCGGGAGGGCCGGAGCAGTACTTC. Residues: CASSSGLAGGPEQYF. The V call is TRBV5-1, the J call TRBJ2-7; 15 bases line up with TRBD2. J lost 7 bases, V lost 3 bases, and 5 bases had no gene match. This CDR3 has 15 amino acids. Germline V gene sequence: CDR1 SGHRS, CDR2 YFSETQ. The whole variable domain, remainder taken from reference TRBV5-1 and TRBJ2-7, is KAGVTQTPRYLIKTRGQQVTLSCSPISGHRSVSWYQQTPGQGLQFLFEYFSETQRNKGNFPGRFSGRQFSNSRSEMNVSTLELGDSALYLCASSSGLAGGPEQYFGPGTRLTVT.

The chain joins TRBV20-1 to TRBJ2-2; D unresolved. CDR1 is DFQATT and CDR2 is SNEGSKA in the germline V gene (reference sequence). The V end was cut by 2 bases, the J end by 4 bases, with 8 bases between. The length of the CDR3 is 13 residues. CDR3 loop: CSARFPGTGELFF. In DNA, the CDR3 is TGCAGTGCTAGATTTCCGGGCACCGGGGAGCTGTTTTTT.

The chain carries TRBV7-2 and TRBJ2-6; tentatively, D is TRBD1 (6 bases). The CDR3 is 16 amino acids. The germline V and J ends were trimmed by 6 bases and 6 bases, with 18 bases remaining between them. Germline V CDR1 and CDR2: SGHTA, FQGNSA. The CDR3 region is CASSSIRGNPANVLTF. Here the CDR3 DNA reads TGTGCCAGCAGTTCTATCAGGGGTAATCCGGCCAACGTCCTGACTTTC. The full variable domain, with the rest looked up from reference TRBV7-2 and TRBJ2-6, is GAGVSQSPSNKVTEKGKDVELRCDPISGHTALYWYRQSLGQGLEFLIYFQGNSAPDKSGLPSDRFSAERTGGSVSTLTIQRTQQEDSAVYLCASSSIRGNPANVLTFGAGSRLTVL.

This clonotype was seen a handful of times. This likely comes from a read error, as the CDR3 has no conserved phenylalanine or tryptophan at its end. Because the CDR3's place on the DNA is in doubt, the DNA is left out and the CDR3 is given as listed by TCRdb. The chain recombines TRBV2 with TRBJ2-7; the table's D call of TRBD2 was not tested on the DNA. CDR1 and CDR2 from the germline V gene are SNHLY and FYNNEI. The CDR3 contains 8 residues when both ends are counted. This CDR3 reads CASSAGLA.

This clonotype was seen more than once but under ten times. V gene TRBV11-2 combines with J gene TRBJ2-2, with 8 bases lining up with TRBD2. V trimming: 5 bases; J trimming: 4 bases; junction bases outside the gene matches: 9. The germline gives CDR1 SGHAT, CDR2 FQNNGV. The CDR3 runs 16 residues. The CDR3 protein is CASSLGPGGSTGELFF. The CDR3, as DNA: TGTGCCAGCAGCCTTGGACCGGGGGGGAGCACCGGGGAGCTGTTTTTT. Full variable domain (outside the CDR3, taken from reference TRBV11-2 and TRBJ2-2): EAGVAQSPRYKIIEKRQSVAFWCNPISGHATLYWYQQILGQGPKLLIQFQNNGVVDDSQLPKDRFSAERLKGVDSTLKIQPAKLEDSAVYLCASSLGPGGSTGELFFGEGSRLTVL.

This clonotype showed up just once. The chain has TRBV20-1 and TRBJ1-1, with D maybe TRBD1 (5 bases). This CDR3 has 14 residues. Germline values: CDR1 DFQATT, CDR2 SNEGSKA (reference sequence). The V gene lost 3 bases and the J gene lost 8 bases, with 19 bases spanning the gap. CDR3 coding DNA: TGCAGTGCTAGCCCTCTTGGGGCCCGGCTGGAAGCTTTCTTT. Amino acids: CSASPLGARLEAFF.

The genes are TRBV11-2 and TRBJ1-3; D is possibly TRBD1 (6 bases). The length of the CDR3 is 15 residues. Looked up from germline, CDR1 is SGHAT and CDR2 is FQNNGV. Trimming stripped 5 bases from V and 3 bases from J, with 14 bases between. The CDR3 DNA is TGTGCCAGCAGCCGATCGCGAGGGGGTGGAAACACCATATATTTT. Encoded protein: CASSRSRGGGNTIYF.

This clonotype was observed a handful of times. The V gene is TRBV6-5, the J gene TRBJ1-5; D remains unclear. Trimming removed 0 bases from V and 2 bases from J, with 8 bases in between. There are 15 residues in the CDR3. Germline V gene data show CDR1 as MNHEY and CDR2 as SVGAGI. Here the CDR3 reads CASSYSGNGNQPQHF. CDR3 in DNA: TGTGCCAGCAGTTACTCAGGGAACGGCAATCAGCCCCAGCATTTT.

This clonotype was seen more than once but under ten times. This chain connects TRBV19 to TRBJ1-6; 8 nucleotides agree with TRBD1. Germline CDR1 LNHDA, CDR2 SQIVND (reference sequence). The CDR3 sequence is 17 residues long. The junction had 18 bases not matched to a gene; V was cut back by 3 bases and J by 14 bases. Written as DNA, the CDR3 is TGTGCCAGTAGTATTGGATTTTTGGGACAGGAGAGGGCGACCCTCCACTTT. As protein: CASSIGFLGQERATLHF.

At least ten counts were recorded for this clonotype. As DNA, the CDR3 is TGTGCCAGCAGCTTATTGAATCAAGAGACCCAGTACTTC. It is translated as CASSLLNQETQYF. This chain connects TRBV7-9 to TRBJ2-5; D unresolved. The CDR3 runs 13 residues. Germline values: CDR1 SEHNR, CDR2 FQNEAQ (reference sequence). Between the trimmed V and J ends, which lost 2 bases and 2 bases, there was a span of 6 bases.

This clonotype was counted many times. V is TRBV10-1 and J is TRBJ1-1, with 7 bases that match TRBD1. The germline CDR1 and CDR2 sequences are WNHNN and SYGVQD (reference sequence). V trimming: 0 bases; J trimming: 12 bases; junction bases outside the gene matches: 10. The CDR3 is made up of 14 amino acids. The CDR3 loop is CASSESSRGDRPFF. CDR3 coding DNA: TGCGCCAGCAGTGAGTCATCTAGGGGGGACAGACCTTTCTTT.

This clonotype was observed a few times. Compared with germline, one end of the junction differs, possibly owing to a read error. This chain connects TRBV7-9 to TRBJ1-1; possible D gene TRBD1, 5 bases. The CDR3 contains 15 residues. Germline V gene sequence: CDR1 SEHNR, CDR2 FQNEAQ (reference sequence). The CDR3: CASSRGGEANAEAFF. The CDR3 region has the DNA TGTGCCAGCAGTCGGGGGGGGGAGGCGAACGCTGAAGCTTTCTTT.

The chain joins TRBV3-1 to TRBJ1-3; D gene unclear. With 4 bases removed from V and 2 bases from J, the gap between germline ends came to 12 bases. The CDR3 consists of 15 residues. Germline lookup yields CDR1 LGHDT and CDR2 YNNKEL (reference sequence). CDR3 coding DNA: TGTGCCAGCAGCCGCGTCGGTCTCACTGGAAACACCATATATTTT. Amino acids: CASSRVGLTGNTIYF.

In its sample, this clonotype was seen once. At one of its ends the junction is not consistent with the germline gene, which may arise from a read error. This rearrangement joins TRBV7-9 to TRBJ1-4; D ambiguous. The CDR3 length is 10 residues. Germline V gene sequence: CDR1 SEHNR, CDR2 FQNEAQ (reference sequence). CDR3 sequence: CTSGDEKLFF. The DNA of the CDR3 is TGTACCAGCGGGGATGAAAAACTGTTTTTT.

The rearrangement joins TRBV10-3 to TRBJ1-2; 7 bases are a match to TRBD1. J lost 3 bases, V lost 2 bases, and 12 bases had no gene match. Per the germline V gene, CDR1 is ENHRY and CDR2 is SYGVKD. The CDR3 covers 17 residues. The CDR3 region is CAISEKVGPRGDYGYTF. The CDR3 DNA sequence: TGTGCCATCAGTGAGAAAGTAGGCCCCAGGGGGGACTATGGCTACACCTTC.

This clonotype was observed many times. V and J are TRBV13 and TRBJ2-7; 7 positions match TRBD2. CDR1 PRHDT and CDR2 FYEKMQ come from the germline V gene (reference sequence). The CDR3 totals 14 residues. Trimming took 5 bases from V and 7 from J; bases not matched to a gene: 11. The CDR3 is CASSEGGPGGEQYF. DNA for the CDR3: TGTGCCAGCAGCGAGGGAGGGCCCGGGGGGGAGCAGTACTTC.

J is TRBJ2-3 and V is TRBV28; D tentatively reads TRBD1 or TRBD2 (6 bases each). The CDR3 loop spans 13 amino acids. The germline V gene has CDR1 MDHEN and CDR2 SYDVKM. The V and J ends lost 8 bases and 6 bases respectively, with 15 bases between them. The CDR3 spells CASCVGGGDTQYF. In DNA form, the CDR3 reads TGTGCCAGCTGCGTCGGGGGCGGGGATACGCAGTATTTT. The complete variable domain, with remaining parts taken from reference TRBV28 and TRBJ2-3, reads DVKVTQSSRYLVKRTGEKVFLECVQDMDHENMFWYRQDPGLGLRLIYFSYDVKMKEKGDIPEGYSVSREKKERFSLILESASTNQTSMYLCASCVGGGDTQYFGPGTRLTVL.

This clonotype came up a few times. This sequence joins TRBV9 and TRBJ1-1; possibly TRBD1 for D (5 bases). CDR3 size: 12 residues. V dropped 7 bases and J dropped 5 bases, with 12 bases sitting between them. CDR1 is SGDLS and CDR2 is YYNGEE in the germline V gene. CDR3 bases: TGTGCCAGCGGTATAGGGGATACTGAAGCTTTCTTT. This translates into CASGIGDTEAFF.

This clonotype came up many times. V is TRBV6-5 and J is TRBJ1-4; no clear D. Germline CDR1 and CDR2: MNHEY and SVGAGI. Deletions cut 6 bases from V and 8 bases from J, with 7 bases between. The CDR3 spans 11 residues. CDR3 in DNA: TGTGCCAGCAGGGGTGGAGAAAAACTGTTTTTT. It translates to CASRGGEKLFF.